The 10 T cell receptor beta chains reported below all come from one sample, sequenced in a study of shared clonotypes between healthy human individuals. Sequencing was performed with immunoSEQ multiplex PCR; in TCRdb, only in-frame clones are kept and a portion is missing. The table shows roughly 2,300,000 clones, with around 93% occurring only once. Sequencing was carried out using naive CD4+ T cells from PBMCs. Subset noted: CD45RA+ positively selected. The receptors here all came from a man aged 18 to 30 in good health. Some clones in this sample may be carry-over from other donors' samples.

The chain links TRBV30 to TRBJ2-1; 7 bases agree with TRBD2. Germline CDR1 GTSNPN, CDR2 SVGIG (reference sequence). V lost 3 bases, J lost 7 bases, and 9 bases stayed unmatched. The CDR3 is 14 amino acids. CDR3 nucleotide sequence: TGTGCCTGGAGCTTGGGGGGGAGTGCTAATGAGCAGTTCTTC. Translation gives CAWSLGGSANEQFF.

The chain links TRBV18 to TRBJ1-1; 9 bases line up with TRBD1. CDR3 length: 14 amino acids. Germline V CDR1 and CDR2: KGHSH, LQKENI. Unmatched junction bases numbered 7, after V lost 3 bases and J lost 8 bases. The CDR3 sequence is CASSPGTGPLEAFF. The CDR3 region has the DNA TGTGCCAGCTCACCCGGGACAGGGCCCCTCGAAGCTTTCTTT.

The V gene is TRBV7-9, the J gene TRBJ2-6, with a weak D call TRBD1 (6 bases). CDR3 length equals 18 residues. Germline V gene lookup returns CDR1 SEHNR and CDR2 FQNEAQ (reference sequence). Trimming pared 6 bases from V and 0 bases from J, leaving 18 bases between. CDR3 in amino acids: CASRLARTVPSGANVLTF. The CDR3 nucleotides read TGTGCCAGCAGGTTGGCACGGACAGTTCCCTCTGGGGCCAACGTCCTGACTTTC.

This chain connects TRBV27 to TRBJ2-1, with 9 nucleotides matching TRBD1. Germline lookup yields CDR1 MNHEY and CDR2 SMNVEV (reference sequence). The V and J ends lost 10 bases and 10 bases, in that order; junction bases with no gene match: 8. This CDR3 region has 12 residues. The CDR3 sequence: CATGTGIYEQFF. CDR3 nucleotide sequence: TGTGCCACCGGGACAGGGATATACGAGCAGTTCTTC.

This chain links TRBV5-1 with TRBJ2-7; 8 nucleotides match TRBD1. Germline V lookup: CDR1 SGHRS, CDR2 YFSETQ. Unmatched junction bases numbered 7, after V lost 0 bases and J lost 5 bases. This CDR3 contains 15 residues. Here the CDR3 reads CASSLAGDRGNEQYF. CDR3 DNA sequence: TGCGCCAGCAGCTTGGCGGGCGACAGGGGCAACGAGCAGTACTTC.

The chain uses TRBV28 and TRBJ2-2; TRBD2 matches at 11 bases. There are 14 residues in the CDR3. Trimming cost V 6 bases and J 7 bases; bases outside gene matches: 4. Germline V lookup: CDR1 MDHEN, CDR2 SYDVKM. CDR3 sequence reads: CASSLAGGGGELFF. The DNA for the CDR3 is TGTGCCAGCAGCCTAGCGGGAGGTGGCGGGGAGCTGTTTTTT. Full variable domain (missing parts from reference TRBV28 and TRBJ2-2): DVKVTQSSRYLVKRTGEKVFLECVQDMDHENMFWYRQDPGLGLRLIYFSYDVKMKEKGDIPEGYSVSREKKERFSLILESASTNQTSMYLCASSLAGGGGELFFGEGSRLTVL.

On this clone itself: Other DNA variants within this sample encode the same CDR3. This chain uses TRBV28 with TRBJ2-1; no reliable D call. Trimming took 6 bases from V and 0 from J, leaving 9 bases between them. CDR1 and CDR2 (germline): MDHEN, SYDVKM. This CDR3 region has 14 residues. CDR3 nucleotides: TGTGCCAGCAGCCCACCCGGCTCCTACAATGAGCAGTTCTTC. It yields the protein CASSPPGSYNEQFF. Combining the CDR3 with reference TRBV28 and TRBJ2-1 gives the whole variable domain DVKVTQSSRYLVKRTGEKVFLECVQDMDHENMFWYRQDPGLGLRLIYFSYDVKMKEKGDIPEGYSVSREKKERFSLILESASTNQTSMYLCASSPPGSYNEQFFGPGTRLTVL.

Turning to this clone: A much larger clone lies one base from this, so it may be a read error. The sample carries other DNA sequences with the same CDR3. The chain carries TRBV7-8 and TRBJ1-1; D gene ambiguous. The V gene lost 3 bases and the J gene lost 1 base, with 0 bases spanning the gap. Germline values: CDR1 SGHVS, CDR2 FQNEAQ. CDR3 length: 11 residues. Here the CDR3 DNA reads TGTGCCAGCAGCTTGAACACTGAAGCTTTCTTT. This translates into CASSLNTEAFF.

The chain links TRBV6-5 to TRBJ1-2; possibly TRBD1 for D (6 bases). The CDR3 length is 13 residues. CDR1 MNHEY and CDR2 SVGAGI come from the germline V gene. Trimming took 2 bases from V and 7 from J, leaving 11 bases between them. The CDR3 reads CASSYTGSIGYTF. For the CDR3, the DNA is TGTGCCAGCAGTTACACAGGGTCGATTGGCTACACCTTC.

The chain couples TRBV7-3 to TRBJ2-7; D possibly uses TRBD1 or TRBD2 (5 bases each). The CDR3 sequence is 13 residues long. V lost 4 bases, J lost 6 bases, and 13 bases lay in between. Germline V gene sequence: CDR1 SGHTA, CDR2 FQGTGA. CDR3 sequence reads: CASSYEPGGEQYF. DNA for the CDR3: TGTGCCAGCAGCTATGAGCCTGGGGGCGAGCAGTACTTC.